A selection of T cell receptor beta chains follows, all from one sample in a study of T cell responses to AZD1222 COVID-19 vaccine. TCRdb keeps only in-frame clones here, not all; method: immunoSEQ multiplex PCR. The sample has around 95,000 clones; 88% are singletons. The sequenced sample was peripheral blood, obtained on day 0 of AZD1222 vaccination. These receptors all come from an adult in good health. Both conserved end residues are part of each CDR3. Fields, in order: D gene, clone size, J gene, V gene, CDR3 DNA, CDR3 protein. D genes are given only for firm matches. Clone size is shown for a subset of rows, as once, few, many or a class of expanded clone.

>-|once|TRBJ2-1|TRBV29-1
TGCAGCGTTGAAGGACTGGTCAGGGAATCCTACAATGAGCAGTTCTTC
CSVEGLVRESYNEQFF
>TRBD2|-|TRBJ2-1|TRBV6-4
TGTGCCAGCAGTGAACTAGCGGGCTCCTACAATGAGCAGTTCTTC
CASSELAGSYNEQFF
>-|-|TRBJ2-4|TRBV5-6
TGTGCCAGCAGCTTACTGGGGGTAAGGTCGGAAAACATTCAGTACTTC
CASSLLGVRSENIQYF
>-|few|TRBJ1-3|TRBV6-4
TGTGCCATCCGCCTTCCTTCTGGAAACACCATATATTTT
CAIRLPSGNTIYF
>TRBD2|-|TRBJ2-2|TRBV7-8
TGTGCCAGCAGCCCCCCGTACGCGGGGGGTTGGAACACCGGGGAGCTGTTTTTT
CASSPPYAGGWNTGELFF
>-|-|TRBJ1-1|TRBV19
TGTGCCAGTAGTATCGCAGTGAACGAAGCTTTCTTT
CASSIAVNEAFF
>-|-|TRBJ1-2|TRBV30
TGTGCCGCGGAGGATAGTAAGGTCTATGGCTACACCTTC
CAAEDSKVYGYTF
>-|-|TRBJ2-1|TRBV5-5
TGTGCCAGCAGCTTGGGCCTAGTAGGCTACAATGAGCAGTTCTTC
CASSLGLVGYNEQFF
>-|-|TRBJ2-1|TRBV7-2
TGTGCCAGCAGCTTAAGGGGAGACTCCTACAATGAGCAGTTCTTC
CASSLRGDSYNEQFF
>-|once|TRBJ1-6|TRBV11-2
TGTGCCAGCAGGTTAGGGGGGCGCGTTGCGTCCCTCCACTTT
CASRLGGRVASLHF
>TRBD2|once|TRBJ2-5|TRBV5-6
TGTGCCAGCAGCTTAGGACTAGCGGATCAAGAGACCCAGTACTTC
CASSLGLADQETQYF
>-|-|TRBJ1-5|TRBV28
TGTGCCAGCAACCCGAGCGGGGGGGGCAATCAGCCCCAGCATTTT
CASNPSGGGNQPQHF
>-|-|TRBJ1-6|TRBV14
TGTGCCAGCAGCCAGGCGGGATCCGGGGCTTCACCCCTCCACTTT
CASSQAGSGASPLHF
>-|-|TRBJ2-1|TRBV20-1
TGCAGTGCTAGTGGTTACAATGAGCAGTTCTTC
CSASGYNEQFF
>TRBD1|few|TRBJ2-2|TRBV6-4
TGTGCCAGCAGTGACTCGACAGGGGGCGGCGGGGAGCTGTTTTTT
CASSDSTGGGGELFF
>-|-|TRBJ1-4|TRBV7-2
TGTGCCAGCAGCTTCGGGGCTAATGAAAAACTGTTTTTT
CASSFGANEKLFF
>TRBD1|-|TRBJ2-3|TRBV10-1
TGCGCCAGCAGTGAGAACAGGGGATCAGATACGCAGTATTTT
CASSENRGSDTQYF
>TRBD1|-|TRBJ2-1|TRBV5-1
TGCGCCAGCAGCCGGATACCGGGACAGGGGGCCAATGAGCAGTTCTTC
CASSRIPGQGANEQFF
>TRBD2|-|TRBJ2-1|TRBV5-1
TGCGCCAGCAGCTTGGGGCCTAGCGGGAACAATGAGCAGTTCTTC
CASSLGPSGNNEQFF
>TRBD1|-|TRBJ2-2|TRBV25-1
TGTGCCAGCAGCGTCACGCCGGGGCAGGGGGCCGGGGAGCTGTTTTTT
CASSVTPGQGAGELFF
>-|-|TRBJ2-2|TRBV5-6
TGTGCCAGCAGCTTGTTTGTCGGGGAGCTGTTTTTT
CASSLFVGELFF
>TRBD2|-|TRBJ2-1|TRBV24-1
TGTGCCACCAGTGGCGCCACTAGCGACAACTACAATGAGCAGTTCTTC
CATSGATSDNYNEQFF
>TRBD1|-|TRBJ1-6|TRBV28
TGTGCCAGCTCGGCGGGACAGGGGCAATCACCCCTCCACTTT
CASSAGQGQSPLHF
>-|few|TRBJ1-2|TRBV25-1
TGTGCCAGCAGTGAATATGGGGCGAGATATGGCTACACCTTC
CASSEYGARYGYTF
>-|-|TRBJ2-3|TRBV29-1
TGCAGCGTCAGACAGCCAGGCACAGATACGCAGTATTTT
CSVRQPGTDTQYF
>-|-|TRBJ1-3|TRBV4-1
TGCGCCAGCAGCCAAATGACTCCGGCGGGGGATGGAAACACCATATATTTT
CASSQMTPAGDGNTIYF
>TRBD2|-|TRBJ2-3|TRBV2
TGTGCCAGCAGCCCCATTACTAGCGGGAGCACAGATACGCAGTATTTT
CASSPITSGSTDTQYF
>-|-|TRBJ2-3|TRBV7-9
TGTGCCAGCAGCTTCGCCACAGATACGCAGTATTTT
CASSFATDTQYF
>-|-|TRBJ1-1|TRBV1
TGCACCAGCAGCGAGGAGGGGGGTCGAAGTATGAACACTGAAGCTTTCTTT
CTSSEEGGRSMNTEAFF
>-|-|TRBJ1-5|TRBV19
TGTGCCAGTAGTATAGTAGGAGACAATCAGCCCCAGCATTTT
CASSIVGDNQPQHF
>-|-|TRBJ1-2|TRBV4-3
TGCGCCAGCAGCCAAGATGCGGGAAGAACTAACTATGGCTACACCTTC
CASSQDAGRTNYGYTF
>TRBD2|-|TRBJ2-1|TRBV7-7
TGTGCTAGCAGCTTAGGGACTAGCGCAAACAATGAGCAGTTCTTC
CASSLGTSANNEQFF
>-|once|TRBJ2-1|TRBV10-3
TGTGCCATCAGTGAGATCCGAGGCATCCACAATGAGCAGTTCTTC
CAISEIRGIHNEQFF
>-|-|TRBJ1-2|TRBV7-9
TGTGCCAGCACCCAAGCCCCTACAGGGTTTGGTGGCTACACCTTC
CASTQAPTGFGGYTF
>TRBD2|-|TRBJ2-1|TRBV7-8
TGTGCCAGCAGCCAGGGACTAGCCCATGAGCAGTTCTTC
CASSQGLAHEQFF
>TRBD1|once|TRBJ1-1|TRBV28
TGTGCCAGCAGGCGGGACAGGATGAACACTGAAGCTTTCTTT
CASRRDRMNTEAFF
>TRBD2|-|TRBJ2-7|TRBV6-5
TGTGCTTCGTCGGGATGGACTAGCGACTCCTACGAGCAGTACTTC
CASSGWTSDSYEQYF
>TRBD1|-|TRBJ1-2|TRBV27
TGTGCCAGCAACATAGGAGGGGGCTCCCACCATGGCTACACCTTC
CASNIGGGSHHGYTF
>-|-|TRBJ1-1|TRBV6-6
TGTGCCACCGAAATGGTAGGGAACACTGAAGCTTTCTTT
CATEMVGNTEAFF
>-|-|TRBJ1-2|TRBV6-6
TGTGCCAGCAGTTACTCGAATGTTGGCTACACCTTC
CASSYSNVGYTF
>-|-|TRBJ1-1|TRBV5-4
TGTGCCAGCGGCAATACCGGGGGGTCAGGGGCAGCTGGGGCTTTCTTT
CASGNTGGSGAAGAFF
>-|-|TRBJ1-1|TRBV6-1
TGTGCCAGCAGTGAAGTTAGCTTGCGAGGGGCTTTCTTT
CASSEVSLRGAFF
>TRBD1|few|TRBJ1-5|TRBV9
TGTGCCAGCAGCGAGACAGGGGCTAGCAATCAGCCCCAGCATTTT
CASSETGASNQPQHF
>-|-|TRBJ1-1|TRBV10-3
TGTGCCATAGCCCCCCAGGGCCAGAACACTGAAGCTTTCTTT
CAIAPQGQNTEAFF
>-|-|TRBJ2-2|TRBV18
TGTGCCAGCTCACCACCTGCGGGGTCCAAAAACACCGGGGAGCTGTTTTTT
CASSPPAGSKNTGELFF
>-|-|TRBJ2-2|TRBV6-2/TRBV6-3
TGTGCCAGCAGTTCTTTTTCGGGGGGGGAGCTGTTTTTT
CASSSFSGGELFF
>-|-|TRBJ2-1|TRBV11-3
TGTGCCAGCAGCTTAGTGAGGGGACAAATGAATGAGCAGTTCTTC
CASSLVRGQMNEQFF
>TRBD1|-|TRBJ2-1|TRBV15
TGTGCCACCAGCAGTAGTAGGACAGGGTTATTCAATGAGCAGTTCTTC
CATSSSRTGLFNEQFF
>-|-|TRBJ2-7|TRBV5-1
TGCGCCAGCTGGTTCGGGCAGGGATCGAGTTACGAGCAGTACTTC
CASWFGQGSSYEQYF
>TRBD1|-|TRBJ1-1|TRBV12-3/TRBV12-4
TGTGCCAGCAGTTTATCGGAGGGGGCAGCAGCTTTCTTT
CASSLSEGAAAFF
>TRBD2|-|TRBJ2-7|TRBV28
TGTGCCAGCAGTTTAGCGAATCGTTCGAACAGACTAGCGGGAGGTGTCCCCTACGAGCAGTACTTC
CASSLANRSNRLAGGVPYEQYF
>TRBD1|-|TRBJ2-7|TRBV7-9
TGTGCCAGCAGCGGACCGGGACAGGGGTTCTACGAGCAGTACTTC
CASSGPGQGFYEQYF
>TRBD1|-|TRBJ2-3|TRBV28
TGTGCCAGCAGCCCCGGGACAGGGGGCACAGATACGCAGTATTTT
CASSPGTGGTDTQYF